The 23 T cell receptor beta chains presented below share a single source sample, sequenced in a study of T cell clones after liver transplantation. The table came from immunoSEQ multiplex PCR; TCRdb's copy has only in-frame clones and leaves some out. The sample has approximately 50,000 clones, about 67% seen once. Here the sequenced sample was CD4+ T cells from blood, taken approximately 54 months after liver transplant. The receptors stem from a human patient who received a liver transplant. Some of the T cells may derive from the graft donor.

The rearrangement joins TRBV11-2 to TRBJ1-2; no clear D. V was cut by 5 bases and J by 4 bases, with 14 bases left in between. Germline CDR1 and CDR2: SGHAT and FQNNGV. The CDR3 loop spans 14 amino acids. The CDR3 reads CASSLMDGIYGYTF. CDR3 bases: TGTGCCAGCAGCCTAATGGACGGAATCTATGGCTACACCTTC.

This clone was picked up one time. DNA for the CDR3: TGTGCCAGCAGTAACGGACAGAGCTTTGGCTACACCTTC. It specifies CASSNGQSFGYTF. The genes are TRBV6-5 and TRBJ1-2; maybe TRBD1 (6 bases). V was pared by 5 bases and J by 7 bases, with 14 bases between. From germline, CDR1 is MNHEY and CDR2 SVGAGI. The CDR3 is 13 amino acids.

CDR3 protein: CASSAPNTGELFF. CDR3 coding DNA: TGTGCCAGCAGCGCCCCGAACACCGGGGAGCTGTTTTTT. The chain uses TRBV11-3 and TRBJ2-2; no definite D call. Germline CDR1 reads SGHNT; CDR2 reads YENEEA. The length of the CDR3 is 13 residues. The ends were cut back, 5 bases at V and 0 bases at J, with 4 bases in the middle. The variable domain in full, completed from reference TRBV11-3 and TRBJ2-2, reads EAGVVQSPRYKIIEKKQPVAFWCNPISGHNTLYWYLQNLGQGPELLIRYENEEAVDDSQLPKDRFSAERLKGVDSTLKIQPAELGDSAVYLCASSAPNTGELFFGEGSRLTVL.

This clone has more than one count but fewer than ten. The chain recombines TRBV19 with TRBJ1-1; TRBD1 might be the D (5 bases). V was clipped by 1 base and J by 0 bases, with 9 bases between them. CDR1 is LNHDA, CDR2 SQIVND, per germline (reference sequence). The CDR3 runs 15 residues. The chain's CDR3 is CASSIAGYMNTEAFF. In DNA, the CDR3 is TGTGCCAGTAGTATAGCAGGGTACATGAACACTGAAGCTTTCTTT.

This clone was detected only a few times. The sample holds other DNA sequences that translate to the same CDR3. The J gene is TRBJ2-2, the V gene TRBV5-5; the D is unclear. The CDR3 extends over 14 amino acids. The ends were cut back, 2 bases at V and 0 bases at J, with 5 bases in the middle. Germline V gene sequence: CDR1 SGHKS, CDR2 YYEKEE (reference sequence). CDR3 nucleotides: TGTGCCAGCAGCTTAAGGTCGAACACCGGGGAGCTGTTTTTT. It encodes CASSLRSNTGELFF.

The J gene is TRBJ2-1, the V gene TRBV5-1, with TRBD1 identical over 9 bases. The V segment lost 2 bases and the J segment 4 bases; nucleotides outside the gene matches: 10. The CDR3 length is 17 residues. The germline gives CDR1 SGHRS, CDR2 YFSETQ. Written as DNA, the CDR3 is TGCGCCAGCAGCTTCCGACCGGGACAGGGACTGTACAATGAGCAGTTCTTC. It is translated as CASSFRPGQGLYNEQFF.

The genes are TRBV27 and TRBJ1-2, with no clear D. CDR1 is MNHEY and CDR2 is SMNVEV in the germline V gene (reference sequence). This CDR3 is 13 amino acids long. Trimming cost V 8 bases and J 4 bases, with 14 bases left between them. The CDR3 protein is CASGKDWSYGYTF. CDR3 nucleotide sequence: TGTGCCAGCGGTAAAGATTGGAGCTATGGCTACACCTTC.

This rearrangement joins TRBV28 to TRBJ1-2, with unresolved D. CDR1 and CDR2 (germline): MDHEN, SYDVKM. V was shortened by 3 bases and J by 0 bases, with 8 bases between the two germline ends. The CDR3 spans 14 residues. The CDR3 protein is CASSLDLANYGYTF. The CDR3 DNA reads TGTGCCAGCAGTTTGGACTTAGCTAACTATGGCTACACCTTC.

This clone was observed once. The V call is TRBV16, the J call TRBJ1-5; 8 bases agree with TRBD1. Germline trimming cut 4 bases from V and 7 bases from J; bases unmatched to any gene: 12. The CDR3 loop spans 16 amino acids. CDR1 is KGHSY, CDR2 FQNENV, per germline. CDR3 sequence reads: CASSRGEQGAGQPQHF. The CDR3, as DNA: TGTGCCAGCAGCCGCGGGGAGCAGGGGGCCGGCCAGCCCCAGCATTTT.

This clone was seen more than once but under ten times. This chain links TRBV7-9 with TRBJ2-1; D is ambiguous. V was clipped by 7 bases and J by 12 bases, with 13 bases between them. The germline gives CDR1 SEHNR, CDR2 FQNEAQ (reference sequence). This CDR3 spans 11 amino acids. The CDR3 DNA reads as TGTGCCAGCACCCCCCGGGCAAGGCAGTTCTTC. This gives the protein CASTPRARQFF.

The chain joins TRBV5-1 to TRBJ1-3; D ambiguous. The CDR3 has 13 amino acids. CDR1 and CDR2 from the germline V gene are SGHRS and YFSETQ. V lost 0 bases and J lost 9, with 10 bases in between. CDR3 residues: CASSLGGVGTIYF. CDR3 nucleotides: TGCGCCAGCAGCTTGGGCGGTGTAGGCACCATATATTTT.

The chain joins TRBV7-6 to TRBJ1-4, with no clear D. This CDR3 has 15 amino acids. V was clipped by 2 bases and J by 3 bases, with 10 bases between them. Germline CDR1 reads SGHVS; CDR2 reads FNYEAQ. The CDR3 loop is CASSLWPGSNEKLFF. CDR3 sequence (DNA): TGTGCCAGCAGCTTATGGCCGGGGTCTAATGAAAAACTGTTTTTT.

In its sample, this clone was seen once. Different DNA sequences within this sample yield the same CDR3. This chain joins TRBV9 and TRBJ1-4; possibly TRBD1 for D (6 bases). Germline CDR1 is SGDLS and CDR2 is YYNGEE. Trimming stripped 0 bases from V and 6 bases from J, with 12 bases between. The CDR3 loop spans 15 amino acids. The CDR3 loop reads CASSVEGQGYEKLFF. The CDR3 DNA reads TGTGCCAGCAGCGTAGAGGGACAAGGGTATGAAAAACTGTTTTTT. The whole variable domain, filled in from reference TRBV9 and TRBJ1-4, reads DSGVTQTPKHLITATGQRVTLRCSPRSGDLSVYWYQQSLDQGLQFLIQYYNGEERAKGNILERFSAQQFPDLHSELNLSSLELGDSALYFCASSVEGQGYEKLFFGSGTQLSVL.

The V gene is TRBV19, the J gene TRBJ2-5, with D perhaps matching TRBD1 (6 bases). The CDR3 totals 13 residues. V lost 4 bases and J 2 bases, leaving 8 bases between the germline ends. Germline lookup yields CDR1 LNHDA and CDR2 SQIVND (reference sequence). The CDR3 loop reads CASSTGQQETQYF. The CDR3 DNA follows: TGTGCCAGTAGTACAGGACAGCAAGAGACCCAGTACTTC.

V is TRBV6-6 and J is TRBJ1-5; 8 nucleotides match TRBD1. The CDR3 has 16 amino acids. Trimming took 2 bases from V and 6 from J; bases not matched to a gene: 9. CDR1 and CDR2 from the germline V gene are MNHNY and SVGAGI (reference sequence). The chain's CDR3 is CASSYPGHRGGQPQHF. The CDR3, as DNA: TGTGCCAGCAGTTACCCCGGCCACAGGGGGGGTCAGCCCCAGCATTTT.

The V call is TRBV4-1, the J call TRBJ1-1, with 7 positions matching TRBD1. The CDR3 length is 16 residues. Germline CDR1 and CDR2: MGHRA and YSYEKL. Trimming removed 3 bases from V and 0 bases from J; junction bases left unmatched: 7. The CDR3 is CASSHDKGTVNTEAFF. Here the CDR3 DNA reads TGCGCCAGCAGCCACGATAAAGGGACAGTGAACACTGAAGCTTTCTTT.

V gene TRBV7-8 combines with J gene TRBJ2-7, with 8 bases that match TRBD2. The germline V gene encodes CDR1 SGHVS and CDR2 FQNEAQ. J was trimmed by 0 bases and V by 5 bases; bases with no gene match: 12. The CDR3 runs to 17 residues. CDR3 coding DNA: TGTGCCAGCAGCCCTACTCCGGGGGGGCGTTTCTCCTACGAGCAGTACTTC. It translates to CASSPTPGGRFSYEQYF.

The rearrangement links TRBV5-6 to TRBJ2-1, with D perhaps matching TRBD1 (5 bases). The ends were cut back, 3 bases at V and 9 bases at J, with 10 bases in the middle. CDR1 and CDR2 from the germline V gene are SGHDT and YYEEEE. This CDR3 contains 12 residues. CDR3 sequence reads: CASSSQGTEQFF. The CDR3, as DNA: TGTGCCAGCAGCTCGCAGGGCACTGAGCAGTTCTTC.

This clone was seen a single time. J is TRBJ1-5 and V is TRBV7-8; perhaps TRBD1 as D (6 bases). The CDR3 is 16 residues long. Germline V gene data show CDR1 as SGHVS and CDR2 as FQNEAQ. The ends were cut back, 2 bases at V and 5 bases at J, with 16 bases in the middle. The CDR3 spells CASSLTTWGADQPQHF. CDR3 sequence (DNA): TGTGCCAGCAGCTTAACCACTTGGGGGGCGGATCAGCCCCAGCATTTT.

V is TRBV15 and J is TRBJ2-2; D may be TRBD2 (6 bases). This CDR3 contains 17 residues. Germline V gene data show CDR1 as LNHNV and CDR2 as YYDKDF (reference sequence). Trimming shortened V by 0 bases and J by 1 base, and 12 bases separated the two germline ends. CDR3 amino acids: CATSRDRGGKNTGELFF. DNA for the CDR3: TGTGCCACCAGCAGAGATCGCGGAGGGAAGAACACCGGGGAGCTGTTTTTT.

The rearrangement uses TRBV4-1 and TRBJ1-5; the D is unclear. The V end lost 0 bases, the J end lost 2 bases, and 8 bases lay between the germline ends. This CDR3 has 15 amino acids. Germline V gene data show CDR1 as MGHRA and CDR2 as YSYEKL. Here the CDR3 DNA reads TGCGCCAGCAGCCAAGAACTCCAGCGCAATCAGCCCCAGCATTTT. Amino acids: CASSQELQRNQPQHF.

J is TRBJ2-5 and V is TRBV30; D gene uncertain. V was trimmed by 5 bases and J by 3 bases, leaving 13 bases between them. The CDR3 runs 13 residues. Germline CDR1 is GTSNPN and CDR2 is SVGIG (reference sequence). The CDR3 sequence is CAWRSQSKETQYF. The CDR3 region has the DNA TGTGCCTGGCGATCACAAAGTAAAGAGACCCAGTACTTC.

The chain links TRBV7-2 to TRBJ2-3; the D is unclear. V gave up 3 bases and J gave up 2 bases, with 3 bases separating them. This CDR3 is built from 12 residues. Germline loops: CDR1 SGHTA, CDR2 FQGNSA. The CDR3 here is CASSLSTDTQYF. In nucleotides, the CDR3 is TGTGCCAGCAGCTTGTCCACAGATACGCAGTATTTT. Complete variable domain (other parts from reference TRBV7-2 and TRBJ2-3): GAGVSQSPSNKVTEKGKDVELRCDPISGHTALYWYRQSLGQGLEFLIYFQGNSAPDKSGLPSDRFSAERTGGSVSTLTIQRTQQEDSAVYLCASSLSTDTQYFGPGTRLTVL.